This TCR beta chain was sequenced for a study of T cells after yellow fever vaccination. There are many counts of this clonotype. Its antigen remains unidentified. Study-wide findings and caveats: Reappearance after the booster was observed for most primary-vaccination clones (roughly 95% CD4, roughly 90% CD8).

Each CDR3 protein is one row after TCRdb ran MiXCR on the 5' RACE reads. The sample yields 140,000 to 150,000 distinct CDR3 sequences, 6.6% seen once. V shed 4 bases, J shed 3 bases, and the junction held 11 bases outside the gene matches. The CDR3 length is 16 residues. J is TRBJ2-7 and V is TRBV12-3 or TRBV12-4, with 8 bases aligning to TRBD2. Sequencing was performed on CD4+ T cells sorted from PBMCs, taken 10 days after the yellow fever booster vaccination. This TCR came from a man aged 30 to 39 who received the YFV17D yellow fever vaccine. The CDR3 protein is CASSSQNSGTHYEQYF. The CDR3 bases are TGTGCCAGCAGTTCCCAAAATAGCGGGACTCACTACGAGCAGTACTTC.